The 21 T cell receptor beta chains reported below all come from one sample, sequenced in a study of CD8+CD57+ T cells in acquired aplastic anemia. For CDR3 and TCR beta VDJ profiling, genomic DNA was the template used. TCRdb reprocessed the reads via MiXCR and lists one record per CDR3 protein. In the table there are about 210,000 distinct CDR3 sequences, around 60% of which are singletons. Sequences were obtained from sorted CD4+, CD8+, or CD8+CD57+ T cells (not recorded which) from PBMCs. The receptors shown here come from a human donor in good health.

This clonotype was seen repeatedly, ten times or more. DNA for the CDR3: TGTGCCAGCAGCTTAGCCTCGACAGGAAACACCATATATTTT. Amino acid sequence: CASSLASTGNTIYF. The chain joins TRBV7-9 to TRBJ1-3; D is ambiguous. The CDR3 is 14 amino acids. Per germline, CDR1 SEHNR and CDR2 FQNEAQ (reference sequence). The ends were cut back, 0 bases at V and 4 bases at J, with 7 bases in the middle.

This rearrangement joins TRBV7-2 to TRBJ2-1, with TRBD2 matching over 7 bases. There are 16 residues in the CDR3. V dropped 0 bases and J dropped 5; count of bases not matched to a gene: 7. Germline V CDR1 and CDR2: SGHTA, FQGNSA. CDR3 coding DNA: TGTGCCAGCAGCTTAGCAGCGGGGACTACGAACAATGAGCAGTTCTTC. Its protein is CASSLAAGTTNNEQFF. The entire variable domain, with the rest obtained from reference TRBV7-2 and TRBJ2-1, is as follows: GAGVSQSPSNKVTEKGKDVELRCDPISGHTALYWYRQSLGQGLEFLIYFQGNSAPDKSGLPSDRFSAERTGGSVSTLTIQRTQQEDSAVYLCASSLAAGTTNNEQFFGPGTRLTVL.

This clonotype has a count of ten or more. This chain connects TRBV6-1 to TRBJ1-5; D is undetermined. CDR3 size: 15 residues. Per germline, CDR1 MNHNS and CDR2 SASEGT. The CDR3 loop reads CAIEKVRASNQPQHF. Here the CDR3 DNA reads TGTGCTATCGAAAAGGTACGGGCTAGCAATCAGCCCCAGCATTTT.

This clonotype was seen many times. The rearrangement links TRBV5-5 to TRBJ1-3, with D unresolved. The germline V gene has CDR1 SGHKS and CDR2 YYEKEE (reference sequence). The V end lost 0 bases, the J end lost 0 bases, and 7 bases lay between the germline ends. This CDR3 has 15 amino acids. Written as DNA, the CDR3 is TGTGCCAGCAGCTTGGAGGGCAGCTCTGGAAACACCATATATTTT. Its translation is CASSLEGSSGNTIYF.

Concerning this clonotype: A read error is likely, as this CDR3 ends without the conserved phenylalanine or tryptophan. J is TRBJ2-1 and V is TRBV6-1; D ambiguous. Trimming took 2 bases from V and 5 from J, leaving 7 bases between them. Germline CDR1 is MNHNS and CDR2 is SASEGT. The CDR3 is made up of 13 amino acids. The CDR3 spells CASSELGDNEQFL. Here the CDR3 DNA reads TGTGCCAGCAGTGAACTTGGGGACAATGAGCAGTTCCTC.

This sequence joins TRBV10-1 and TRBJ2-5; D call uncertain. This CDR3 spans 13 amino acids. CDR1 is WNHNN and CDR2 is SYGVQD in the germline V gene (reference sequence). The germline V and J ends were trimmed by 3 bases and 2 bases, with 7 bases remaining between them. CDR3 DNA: TGCGCCAGCAGTGAAGGTAGACAAGAGACCCAGTACTTC. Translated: CASSEGRQETQYF.

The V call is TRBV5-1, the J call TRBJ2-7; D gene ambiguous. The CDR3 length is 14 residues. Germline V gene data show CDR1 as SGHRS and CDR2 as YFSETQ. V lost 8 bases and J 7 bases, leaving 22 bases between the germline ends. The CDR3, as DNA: TGCGCCAGTCACGACGGGTTAAACAAAGGGGAGCAGTACTTC. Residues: CASHDGLNKGEQYF.

The chain's CDR3 is CASSPLAGEYNEQFF. Written as DNA, the CDR3 is TGTGCCAGTAGTCCTTTAGCGGGAGAATACAATGAGCAGTTCTTC. The rearrangement uses TRBV19 and TRBJ2-1; 9 bases match TRBD2. Germline loops: CDR1 LNHDA, CDR2 SQIVND (reference sequence). The CDR3 length is 15 residues. V shed 5 bases and J 4 bases; nucleotides not matched to a gene: 6.

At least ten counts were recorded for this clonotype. The CDR3 bases are TGTGCCAGCAGTTACGCGGGGGGCGCTTGGGCCTACGAGCAGTACTTC. Its translation is CASSYAGGAWAYEQYF. This chain uses TRBV6-5 with TRBJ2-7, with 8 bases aligning to TRBD2. This CDR3 comprises 16 residues. The V gene end was trimmed by 2 bases and the J gene end by 2 bases; junction bases not matched to a gene: 8. Per germline, CDR1 MNHEY and CDR2 SVGAGI.

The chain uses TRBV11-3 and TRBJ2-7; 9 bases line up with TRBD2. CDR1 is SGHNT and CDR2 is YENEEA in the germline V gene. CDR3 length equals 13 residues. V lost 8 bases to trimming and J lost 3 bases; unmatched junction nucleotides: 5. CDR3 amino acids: CASSGTSIYEQYF. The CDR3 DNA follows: TGTGCCAGCTCCGGGACTAGCATCTACGAGCAGTACTTC.

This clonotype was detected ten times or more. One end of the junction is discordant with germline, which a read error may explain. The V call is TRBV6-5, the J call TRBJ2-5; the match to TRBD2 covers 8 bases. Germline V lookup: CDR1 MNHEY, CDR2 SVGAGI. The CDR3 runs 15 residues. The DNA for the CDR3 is TGTGCCAGCAGTTACTCGAGCGGGAGCGCAGAGACCCGGTACTTC. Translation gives CASSYSSGSAETRYF.

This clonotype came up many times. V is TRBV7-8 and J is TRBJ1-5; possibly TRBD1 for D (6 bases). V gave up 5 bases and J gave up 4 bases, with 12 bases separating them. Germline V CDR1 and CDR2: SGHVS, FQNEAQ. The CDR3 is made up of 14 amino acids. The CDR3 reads CASSARTENQPQHF. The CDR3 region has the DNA TGTGCCAGCAGCGCCCGGACAGAGAATCAGCCCCAGCATTTT.

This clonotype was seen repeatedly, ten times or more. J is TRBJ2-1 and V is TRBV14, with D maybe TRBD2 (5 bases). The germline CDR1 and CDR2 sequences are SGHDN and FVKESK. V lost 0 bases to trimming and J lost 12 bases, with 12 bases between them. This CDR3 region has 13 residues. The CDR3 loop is CASSQDMGRLQFF. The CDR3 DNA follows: TGTGCCAGCAGCCAAGATATGGGGAGATTGCAGTTCTTC.

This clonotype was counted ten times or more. DNA of the CDR3: TGCGCCAGCAGCTTGGAGGATATCGACGAGCAGTACTTC. Translating it yields CASSLEDIDEQYF. The rearrangement uses TRBV5-1 and TRBJ2-7; no clear D gene. Trimming stripped 0 bases from V and 5 bases from J, with 9 bases between. The CDR3 covers 13 residues. Germline CDR1 SGHRS, CDR2 YFSETQ.

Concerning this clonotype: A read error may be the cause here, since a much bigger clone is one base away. CDR3 nucleotides: TGCAGTGCTAGGGAGCCAGGCGTGTACGAAGCTTTCTTT. Translation: CSAREPGVYEAFF. This chain joins TRBV20-1 and TRBJ1-1; D unresolved. Trimming took off 3 bases at V and 8 bases at J, with 16 bases between the two ends. The CDR3 runs 13 residues. Germline V gene lookup returns CDR1 DFQATT and CDR2 SNEGSKA (reference sequence).

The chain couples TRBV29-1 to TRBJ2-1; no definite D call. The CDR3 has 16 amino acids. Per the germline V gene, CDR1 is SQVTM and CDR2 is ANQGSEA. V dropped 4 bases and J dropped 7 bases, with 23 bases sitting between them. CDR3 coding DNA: TGCAGCGTTGTCTCCTCCCGGGTTCGGGCTACAAATGAGCAGTTCTTC. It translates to CSVVSSRVRATNEQFF.

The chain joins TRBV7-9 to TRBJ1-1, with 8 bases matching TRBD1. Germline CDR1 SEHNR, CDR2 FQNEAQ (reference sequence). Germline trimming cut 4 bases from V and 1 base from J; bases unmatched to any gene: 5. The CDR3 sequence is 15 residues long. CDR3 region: CASSSAGTGNTEAFF. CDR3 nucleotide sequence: TGTGCCAGCAGCTCGGCCGGGACAGGGAACACTGAAGCTTTCTTT.

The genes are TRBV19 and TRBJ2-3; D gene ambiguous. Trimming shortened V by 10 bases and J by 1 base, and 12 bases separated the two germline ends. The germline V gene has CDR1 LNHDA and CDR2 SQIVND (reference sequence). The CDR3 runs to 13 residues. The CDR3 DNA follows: TGTGCCACCAAAGAGTGGGGCACAGATACGCAGTATTTT. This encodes CATKEWGTDTQYF.

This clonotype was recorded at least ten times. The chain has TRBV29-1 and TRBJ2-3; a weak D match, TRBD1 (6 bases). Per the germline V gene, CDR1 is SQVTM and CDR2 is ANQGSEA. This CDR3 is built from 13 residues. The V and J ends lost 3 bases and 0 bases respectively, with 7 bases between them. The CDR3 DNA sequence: TGCAGCGTTGAGCAGGGGAGCACAGATACGCAGTATTTT. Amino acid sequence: CSVEQGSTDTQYF.

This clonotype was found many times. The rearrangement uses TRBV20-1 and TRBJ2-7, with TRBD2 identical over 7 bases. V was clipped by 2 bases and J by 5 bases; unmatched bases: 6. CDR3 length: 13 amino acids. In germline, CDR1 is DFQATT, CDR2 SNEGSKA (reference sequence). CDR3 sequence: CSARREGPHEQYF. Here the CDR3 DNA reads TGCAGTGCTAGAAGGGAGGGGCCCCACGAGCAGTACTTC.

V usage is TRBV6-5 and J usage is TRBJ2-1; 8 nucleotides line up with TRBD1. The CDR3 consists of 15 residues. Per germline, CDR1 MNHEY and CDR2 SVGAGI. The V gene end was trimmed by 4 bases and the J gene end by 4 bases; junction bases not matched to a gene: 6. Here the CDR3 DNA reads TGTGCCAGCAGTTCCGGGGACAGGAATTACAATGAGCAGTTCTTC. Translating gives CASSSGDRNYNEQFF.